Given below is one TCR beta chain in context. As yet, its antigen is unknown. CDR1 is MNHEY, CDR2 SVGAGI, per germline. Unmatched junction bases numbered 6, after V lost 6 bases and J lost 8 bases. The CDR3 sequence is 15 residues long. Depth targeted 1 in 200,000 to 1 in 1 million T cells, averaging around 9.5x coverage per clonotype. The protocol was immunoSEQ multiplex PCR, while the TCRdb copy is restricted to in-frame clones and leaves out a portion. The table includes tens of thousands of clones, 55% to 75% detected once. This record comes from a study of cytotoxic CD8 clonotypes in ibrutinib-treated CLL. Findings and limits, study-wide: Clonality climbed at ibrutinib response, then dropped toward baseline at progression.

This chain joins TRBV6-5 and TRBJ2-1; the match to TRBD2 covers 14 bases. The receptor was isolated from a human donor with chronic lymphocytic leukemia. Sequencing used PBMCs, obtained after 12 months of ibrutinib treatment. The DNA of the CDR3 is TGTGCCAGCAGCCTGCGGACTAGCGGGAGGTATGAGCAGTTCTTC. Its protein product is CASSLRTSGRYEQFF.